This T cell receptor beta chain comes out of a study of cytomegalovirus exposure and HLA in healthy donors. Study context: Genotyping showed roughly 86% of over 350 donors falling in the Caucasian-associated ancestry cluster. Study-wide results and limits: V- and J-gene trimming of TCR beta was linked (in a later analysis) to a missense DCLRE1C variant. The authors excluded some V segments, including TRBV6-2 and TRBV6-3, as indistinguishable.

The germline V gene has CDR1 LGHNA and CDR2 YNFKEQ. The CDR3 runs 16 residues. Trimming left V 5 bases short and J 2 bases short, with 16 bases between. PCR primers comprised 60 Vbeta and 13 Jbeta primers. Sequencing used immunoSEQ multiplex PCR; TCRdb keeps in-frame clones, though not all of them. The repertoire shows about 160,000 clones; the top ten hold over 1%. Turning to this clone: Its antigen is as yet unknown.

The chain is built from TRBV4-2 and TRBJ1-3; the D gene is possibly TRBD1 (5 bases). This sequence was found in a woman in her sixties in good health and CMV-seronegative. The specimen was PBMCs. CDR3 loop: CASSYGGVDAGNTIYF. CDR3 bases: TGTGCCAGCAGCTATGGAGGGGTGGATGCTGGAAACACCATATATTTT.